The T cell receptor beta chain described here comes from a study of regulatory T cells in long-lasting Graves disease. The wider study: Graves' cases, newly diagnosed, had used antithyroid drugs under 3 months.

Findings and caveats of the study: Comparison showed that persistent patients shared more public clonotypes (around 3,000) than new patients (roughly 970).

Time point of the sample: newly diagnosed GD, antithyroid drugs for less than 3 months. From PBMCs, RNA was extracted and then used to make the TCR library. Relying on iRepertoire HTBI primers and Arm-PCR of CDR3 regions, the team built TCR beta libraries. TCRdb redid the calling of the multiplex PCR reads with MiXCR, one entry per CDR3 protein. The top ten hold around 11% of the sample, which has roughly 420,000 distinct CDR3 sequences, roughly 15% seen once. This clonotype was observed a handful of times. Its antigen is as yet unknown. The germline gives CDR1 MNHNS, CDR2 SASEGT. There are 14 residues in the CDR3. The ends lost 8 bases at V and 4 bases at J; junction bases unmatched: 10. These data are also associated with another study on T cells in Graves' hyperthyroidism and ophthalmopathy. That work contributes: Diagnoses were established using clinical symptoms, serum thyroxine and TRAb, thyroid ultrasound and orbital computed tomography.

This receptor was obtained from a woman younger than 45 with Graves disease. The sequences come from peripheral blood mononuclear cells (PBMCs), collected at new diagnosis, from a patient treated with antithyroid drugs. V and J are TRBV6-1 and TRBJ1-2; 7 nucleotides match TRBD1. CDR3 coding DNA: TGTGCCAGCCGCCAGGGGGGGACCTCCTATGGCTACACCTTC. This encodes CASRQGGTSYGYTF.